The 26 T cell receptor beta chains in this list originate from one sample, sequenced in a study of T-cell memory formation after mild COVID-19. TCRdb analysed the 5' RACE reads with MiXCR anew, one entry per CDR3 protein. This sample has more than 35,000 distinct CDR3 sequences; 8.5% to 10% occur once, and the top ten carry 12%. The material sequenced was PBMCs or a T cell subset sorted from them (not recorded which). These receptors came from an adult woman who had mild COVID-19 (a few samples of this study predate the infection). Cell type and time point are not known.

The chain recombines TRBV20-1 with TRBJ2-7; 8 bases align to TRBD1. Germline values: CDR1 DFQATT, CDR2 SNEGSKA (reference sequence). The CDR3 is 13 residues long. V shed 1 base and J 5 bases; nucleotides not matched to a gene: 4. CDR3 bases: TGCAGTGCTAGAGGTTCAGGGGGCAACGAGCAGTACTTC. Encoded protein: CSARGSGGNEQYF.

J is TRBJ2-7 and V is TRBV5-1; 7 nucleotides match TRBD2. Germline CDR1 reads SGHRS; CDR2 reads YFSETQ. There are 13 residues in the CDR3. The ends lost 4 bases at V and 7 bases at J; junction bases unmatched: 8. The CDR3 nucleotides read TGCGCCAGCAGCGGGGGGGACGGCAGGGAGCAGTACTTC. This codes for CASSGGDGREQYF. The full variable domain, in which reference TRBV5-1 and TRBJ2-7 provide the parts outside the CDR3, is KAGVTQTPRYLIKTRGQQVTLSCSPISGHRSVSWYQQTPGQGLQFLFEYFSETQRNKGNFPGRFSGRQFSNSRSEMNVSTLELGDSALYLCASSGGDGREQYFGPGTRLTVT.

The V and J genes are TRBV5-6 and TRBJ2-1; TRBD2 might be the D (5 bases). Per the germline V gene, CDR1 is SGHDT and CDR2 is YYEEEE. The germline V and J ends were trimmed by 4 bases and 4 bases, with 12 bases remaining between them. The CDR3 length is 14 residues. CDR3: CASSRLTGYNEQFF. CDR3 bases: TGTGCCAGCAGCCGTTTGACGGGGTACAATGAGCAGTTCTTC.

This clonotype has a count of ten or more. The chain employs TRBV25-1 and TRBJ2-2; D is possibly TRBD2 (7 bases). This CDR3 contains 14 residues. Germline lookup yields CDR1 MGHDK and CDR2 SYGVNS. V was clipped by 6 bases and J by 6 bases, with 14 bases between them. This CDR3 reads CASSEQGRAGELFF. As DNA, the CDR3 is TGTGCCAGCAGCGAGCAGGGGAGGGCCGGGGAGCTGTTTTTT.

J is TRBJ2-7 and V is TRBV10-3; D is uncertain. Germline V CDR1 and CDR2: ENHRY, SYGVKD. Deletions cut 6 bases from V and 7 bases from J, with 13 bases between. The CDR3 loop spans 12 amino acids. The CDR3 DNA reads TGTGCCATCAGGACCCGAAAGCAGGAGCAGTACTTC. Protein sequence: CAIRTRKQEQYF.

CDR3 sequence (DNA): TGCAGCGCCGGGTTAACAACTAATGAAAAACTGTTTTTT. Translated, it gives CSAGLTTNEKLFF. The gene calls are TRBV29-1 and TRBJ1-4; D call uncertain. Germline V CDR1 and CDR2: SQVTM, ANQGSEA. V was trimmed by 7 bases and J by 0 bases, leaving 9 bases between them. The CDR3 sequence is 13 residues long.

The table lists this clonotype with many counts. This chain joins TRBV12-3 or TRBV12-4 and TRBJ2-7; D ambiguous. The CDR3 has 15 residues. V shed 5 bases and J shed 3 bases, with 17 bases lying between them. The CDR3 bases are TGTGCCAGCAGTCCTTCCCGCCACCTATACTACGAGCAGTACTTC. Its translation: CASSPSRHLYYEQYF.

This clonotype was seen many times. The genes are TRBV25-1 and TRBJ2-2, with a weak D call TRBD1 (5 bases). Trimming left V 8 bases short and J 1 base short, with 11 bases between. There are 14 residues in the CDR3. The germline V gene encodes CDR1 MGHDK and CDR2 SYGVNS. CDR3 sequence: CASRPTGNTGELFF. The CDR3 coding sequence is TGTGCCAGCCGCCCTACAGGGAACACCGGGGAGCTGTTTTTT.

This clonotype appeared a few times. The rearrangement uses TRBV20-1 and TRBJ2-1, with 9 bases lining up with TRBD2. Germline loops: CDR1 DFQATT, CDR2 SNEGSKA (reference sequence). The CDR3 is 14 residues long. Germline trimming cut 0 bases from V and 6 bases from J; bases unmatched to any gene: 3. CDR3: CSARDGGGANEQFF. The CDR3 DNA is TGCAGTGCTAGAGATGGCGGGGGGGCCAATGAGCAGTTCTTC.

This clonotype was observed a few times. This chain links TRBV18 with TRBJ1-1; D gene unclear. The CDR3 loop spans 14 amino acids. Germline V CDR1 and CDR2: KGHSH, LQKENI. V dropped 3 bases and J dropped 1 base, with 9 bases sitting between them. CDR3 loop: CASSPWGRNTEAFF. The CDR3 coding sequence is TGTGCCAGCTCACCCTGGGGTAGGAACACTGAAGCTTTCTTT.

In its sample, this clonotype is medium-sized (0.01 to 0.1%). The rearrangement links TRBV6-5 to TRBJ2-2; 9 bases fit TRBD2. V gave up 7 bases and J gave up 5 bases; unmatched junction bases: 2. The CDR3 consists of 13 residues. Germline CDR1 MNHEY, CDR2 SVGAGI. CDR3 sequence: CASTTSGTGELFF. The CDR3 nucleotides read TGTGCCAGCACAACTAGCGGGACCGGGGAGCTGTTTTTT.

The CDR3 loop reads CAWSLNSKDTQYF. CDR3 bases: TGTGCCTGGAGCCTGAACTCCAAAGATACGCAGTATTTT. The rearrangement joins TRBV30 to TRBJ2-3; no firm D call. This CDR3 has 13 residues. Trimming removed 3 bases at V and 5 bases at J, with 12 bases between. The germline CDR1 and CDR2 sequences are GTSNPN and SVGIG (reference sequence).

The chain links TRBV20-1 to TRBJ2-7; 8 nucleotides agree with TRBD2. The J segment lost 0 bases and the V segment lost 4 bases, leaving 5 bases of the junction unmatched. CDR3 length: 14 amino acids. Germline-derived CDR1 and CDR2 are DFQATT and SNEGSKA (reference sequence). CDR3 in amino acids: CSAISGGLSYEQYF. The CDR3 DNA sequence: TGCAGTGCTATCAGCGGGGGCCTCTCCTACGAGCAGTACTTC.

This clonotype was seen repeatedly, ten times or more. The gene calls are TRBV29-1 and TRBJ2-5, with D possibly being TRBD1 (5 bases). V lost 5 bases and J 4 bases, leaving 14 bases between the germline ends. CDR1 is SQVTM and CDR2 is ANQGSEA in the germline V gene. The CDR3 has 13 residues. The CDR3 DNA reads as TGCAGCGTTAATGAGAAAGGGGTAGAGACCCAGTACTTC. Residues: CSVNEKGVETQYF.

This clonotype was counted a few times. The chain links TRBV4-2 to TRBJ2-1, with 8 bases lining up with TRBD2. J was trimmed by 0 bases and V by 0 bases; bases with no gene match: 1. Germline CDR1 is LGHNA and CDR2 is YNFKEQ. The CDR3 is made up of 16 amino acids. CDR3 region: CASSQDLAGSYNEQFF. The DNA for the CDR3 is TGTGCCAGCAGCCAAGATCTAGCGGGCTCCTACAATGAGCAGTTCTTC.

The chain uses TRBV11-2 and TRBJ2-2; tentative D call: TRBD1 (6 bases). CDR1 and CDR2 from the germline V gene are SGHAT and FQNNGV. The CDR3 sequence is 14 residues long. V lost 5 bases and J 1 base, leaving 8 bases between the germline ends. CDR3 amino acids: CASSPQGNTGELFF. CDR3 sequence (DNA): TGTGCCAGCAGCCCACAGGGGAACACCGGGGAGCTGTTTTTT.

CDR3 coding DNA: TGTGCCAGCAGTCAAGCCCGTCAAACAGGGGTCTACGAGCAGTACTTC. Its translation: CASSQARQTGVYEQYF. The chain employs TRBV6-2 or TRBV6-3 and TRBJ2-7, with 7 positions matching TRBD1. The CDR3 is made up of 16 amino acids. The germline V gene has CDR1 MNHEY and CDR2 SVGEGT. Trimming removed 5 bases from V and 3 bases from J; junction bases left unmatched: 13.

This clonotype was seen at least ten times. The chain uses TRBV12-3 or TRBV12-4 and TRBJ2-1; D might be TRBD2 (6 bases). Trimming pared 5 bases from V and 7 bases from J, leaving 12 bases between. CDR3 size: 13 residues. Here the CDR3 reads CASSPVLANEQFF. The DNA of the CDR3 is TGTGCCAGCAGTCCCGTTCTAGCGAATGAGCAGTTCTTC.

CDR3 DNA: TGTGCCACCAGCGGTCGGGGAGGAGTTCATGAAAAACTGTTTTTT. Its translation: CATSGRGGVHEKLFF. The chain combines TRBV15 with TRBJ1-4; D ambiguous. In germline, CDR1 is LNHNV, CDR2 YYDKDF (reference sequence). The CDR3 sequence is 15 residues long. Trimming took 5 bases from V and 6 from J, leaving 16 bases between them.

The chain is built from TRBV12-3 or TRBV12-4 and TRBJ2-1, with D possibly matching TRBD1 (5 bases). Trimming took off 5 bases at V and 2 bases at J, with 10 bases between the two ends. There are 14 residues in the CDR3. The CDR3 DNA is TGTGCCAGCAGTCCCGTGGACACCTACAATGAGCAGTTCTTC. This translates into CASSPVDTYNEQFF.

The sample holds a few counts of this clonotype. The chain carries TRBV11-2 and TRBJ2-1, with D possibly being TRBD1 or TRBD2 (6 bases each). The CDR3 loop spans 15 amino acids. CDR1 SGHAT and CDR2 FQNNGV come from the germline V gene. Trimming took 5 bases from V and 4 from J, leaving 15 bases between them. CDR3 region: CASSPQGGLYNEQFF. The CDR3 bases are TGTGCCAGCAGCCCCCAAGGGGGGCTTTACAATGAGCAGTTCTTC. The whole variable domain, filled in from reference TRBV11-2 and TRBJ2-1, reads EAGVAQSPRYKIIEKRQSVAFWCNPISGHATLYWYQQILGQGPKLLIQFQNNGVVDDSQLPKDRFSAERLKGVDSTLKIQPAKLEDSAVYLCASSPQGGLYNEQFFGPGTRLTVL.

This clonotype was observed at least ten times. The V gene is TRBV9, the J gene TRBJ2-7; TRBD1 is a possible D gene (6 bases). The V and J ends lost 0 bases and 5 bases respectively, with 12 bases between them. Germline V CDR1 and CDR2: SGDLS, YYNGEE. The CDR3 is 14 residues long. The chain's CDR3 is CASSVGSQGNEQYF. The CDR3 nucleotides are TGTGCCAGCAGCGTAGGGTCACAGGGAAACGAGCAGTACTTC.

V and J are TRBV11-3 and TRBJ1-2, with D hard to call. V shed 0 bases and J shed 2 bases, with 7 bases lying between them. Germline assignment: CDR1 SGHNT and CDR2 YENEEA. The CDR3 contains 14 residues. The CDR3 sequence: CASSLDGPNYGYTF. For the CDR3, the DNA is TGTGCCAGCAGCTTAGACGGACCCAACTATGGCTACACCTTC.

Concerning this clonotype: One base away lies a much larger clone, so this may be a sequencing read error. The chain uses TRBV3-1 and TRBJ1-6; TRBD1 might be the D (6 bases). The CDR3 is made up of 16 amino acids. Germline V gene sequence: CDR1 LGHDT, CDR2 YNNKEL (reference sequence). The CDR3 loop reads CASSQEGTGWNSPLRF. The DNA of the CDR3 is TGTGCCAGCAGCCAAGAGGGTACAGGGTGGAATTCACCCCTCCGCTTT. Filled out from reference TRBV3-1 and TRBJ1-6, the complete variable domain reads DTAVSQTPKYLVTQMGNDKSIKCEQNLGHDTMYWYKQDSKKFLKIMFSYNNKELIINETVPNRFSPKSPDKAHLNLHINSLELGDSAVYFCASSQEGTGWNSPLRFGNGTRLTVT.

The chain carries TRBV30 and TRBJ1-5; D not certain. Trimming cost V 5 bases and J 4 bases, with 12 bases left between them. The germline gives CDR1 GTSNPN, CDR2 SVGIG (reference sequence). This CDR3 contains 13 residues. CDR3 loop: CAWAAGDNQPQHF. CDR3 DNA: TGTGCCTGGGCCGCCGGGGATAATCAGCCCCAGCATTTT.

This clonotype was counted a few times. The chain combines TRBV12-3 or TRBV12-4 with TRBJ1-1; D not certain. This CDR3 comprises 12 residues. V was clipped by 8 bases and J by 2 bases, with 9 bases between them. CDR3 nucleotides: TGTGCCAGCTGGGTTTTAAACACTGAAGCTTTCTTT. This translates into CASWVLNTEAFF.